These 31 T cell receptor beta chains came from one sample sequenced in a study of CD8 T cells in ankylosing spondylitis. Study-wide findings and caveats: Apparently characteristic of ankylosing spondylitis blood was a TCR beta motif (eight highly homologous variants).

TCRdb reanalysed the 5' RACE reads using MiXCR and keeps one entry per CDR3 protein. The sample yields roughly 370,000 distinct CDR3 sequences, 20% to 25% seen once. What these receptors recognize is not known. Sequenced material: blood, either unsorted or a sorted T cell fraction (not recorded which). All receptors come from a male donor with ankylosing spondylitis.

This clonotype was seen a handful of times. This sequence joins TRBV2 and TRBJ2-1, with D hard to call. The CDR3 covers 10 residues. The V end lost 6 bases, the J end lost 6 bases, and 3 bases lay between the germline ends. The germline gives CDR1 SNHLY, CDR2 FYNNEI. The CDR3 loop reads CASSSNEQFF. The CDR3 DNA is TGTGCCAGCAGCAGCAATGAGCAGTTCTTC.

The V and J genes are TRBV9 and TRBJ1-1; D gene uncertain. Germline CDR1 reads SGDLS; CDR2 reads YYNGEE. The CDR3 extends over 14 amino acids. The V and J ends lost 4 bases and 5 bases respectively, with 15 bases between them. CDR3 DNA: TGTGCCAGCAGCCCTAGGACTTCGGAGACTGAAGCTTTCTTT. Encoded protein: CASSPRTSETEAFF.

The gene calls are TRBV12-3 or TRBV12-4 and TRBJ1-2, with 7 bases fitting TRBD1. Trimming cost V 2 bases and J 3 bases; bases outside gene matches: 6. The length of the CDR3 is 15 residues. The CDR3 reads CASSLSLDRDYGYTF. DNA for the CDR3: TGTGCCAGCAGTTTATCACTCGACAGGGACTATGGCTACACCTTC.

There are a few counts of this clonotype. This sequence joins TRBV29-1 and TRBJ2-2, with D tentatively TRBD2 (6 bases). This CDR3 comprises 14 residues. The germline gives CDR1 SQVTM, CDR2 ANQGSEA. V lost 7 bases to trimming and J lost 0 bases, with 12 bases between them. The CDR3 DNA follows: TGCAGCGCCGACGGGGGAACGAACACCGGGGAGCTGTTTTTT. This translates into CSADGGTNTGELFF.

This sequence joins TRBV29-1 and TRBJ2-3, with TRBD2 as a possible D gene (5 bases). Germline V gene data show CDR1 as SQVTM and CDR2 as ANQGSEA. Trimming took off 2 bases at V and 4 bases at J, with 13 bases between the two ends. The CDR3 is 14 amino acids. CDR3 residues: CSVELGRGPDTQYF. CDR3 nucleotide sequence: TGCAGCGTTGAACTCGGGCGCGGGCCAGATACGCAGTATTTT.

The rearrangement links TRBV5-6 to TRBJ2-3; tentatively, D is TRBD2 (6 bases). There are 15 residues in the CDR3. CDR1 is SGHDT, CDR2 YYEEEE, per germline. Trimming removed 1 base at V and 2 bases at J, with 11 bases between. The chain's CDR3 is CASSLRSGPTDTQYF. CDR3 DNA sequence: TGTGCCAGCAGCTTGCGTAGCGGCCCCACAGATACGCAGTATTTT.

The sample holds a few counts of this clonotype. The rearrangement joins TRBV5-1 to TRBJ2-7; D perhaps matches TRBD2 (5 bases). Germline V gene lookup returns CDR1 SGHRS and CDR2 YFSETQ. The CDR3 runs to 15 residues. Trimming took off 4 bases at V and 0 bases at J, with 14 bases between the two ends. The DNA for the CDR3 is TGCGCCAGCAGCCCGGATAAGAGGGCCTCCTACGAGCAGTACTTC. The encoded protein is CASSPDKRASYEQYF.

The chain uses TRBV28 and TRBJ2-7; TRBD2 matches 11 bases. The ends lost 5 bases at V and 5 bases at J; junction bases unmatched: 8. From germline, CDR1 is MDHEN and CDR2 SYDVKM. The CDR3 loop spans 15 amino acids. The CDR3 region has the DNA TGTGCCAGCAGTCTAACTAGCGGGAGACCCCACGAGCAGTACTTC. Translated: CASSLTSGRPHEQYF. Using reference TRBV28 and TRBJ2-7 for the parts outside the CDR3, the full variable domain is DVKVTQSSRYLVKRTGEKVFLECVQDMDHENMFWYRQDPGLGLRLIYFSYDVKMKEKGDIPEGYSVSREKKERFSLILESASTNQTSMYLCASSLTSGRPHEQYFGPGTRLTVT.

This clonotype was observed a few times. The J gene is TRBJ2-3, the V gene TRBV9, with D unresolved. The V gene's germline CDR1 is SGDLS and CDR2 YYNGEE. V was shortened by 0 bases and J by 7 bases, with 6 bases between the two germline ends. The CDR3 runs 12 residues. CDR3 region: CASSVAMNTQYF. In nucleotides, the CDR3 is TGTGCCAGCAGCGTAGCTATGAATACGCAGTATTTT.

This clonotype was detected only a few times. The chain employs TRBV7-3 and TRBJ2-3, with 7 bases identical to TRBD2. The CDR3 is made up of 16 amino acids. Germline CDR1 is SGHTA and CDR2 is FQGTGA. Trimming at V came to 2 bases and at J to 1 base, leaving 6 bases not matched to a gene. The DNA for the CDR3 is TGTGCCAGCAGCTTACTGAGAACTAGCGGCACAGATACGCAGTATTTT. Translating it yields CASSLLRTSGTDTQYF.

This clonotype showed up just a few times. The CDR3 loop reads CASSPTHSMNTEAFF. The CDR3 bases are TGTGCCAGCTCACCCACTCACAGCATGAACACTGAAGCTTTCTTT. V and J are TRBV18 and TRBJ1-1; D unclear. This CDR3 region has 15 residues. V was cut by 3 bases and J by 0 bases, with 11 bases left in between. The germline gives CDR1 KGHSH, CDR2 LQKENI. Complete variable domain (other parts from reference TRBV18 and TRBJ1-1): NAGVMQNPRHLVRRRGQEARLRCSPMKGHSHVYWYRQLPEEGLKFMVYLQKENIIDESGMPKERFSAEFPKEGPSILRIQQVVRGDSAAYFCASSPTHSMNTEAFFGQGTRLTVV.

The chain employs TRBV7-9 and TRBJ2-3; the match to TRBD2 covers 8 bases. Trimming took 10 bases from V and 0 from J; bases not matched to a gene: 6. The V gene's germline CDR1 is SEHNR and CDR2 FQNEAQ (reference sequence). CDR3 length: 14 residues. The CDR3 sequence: CATGRGISTDTQYF. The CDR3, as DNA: TGTGCCACCGGGAGGGGGATAAGCACAGATACGCAGTATTTT. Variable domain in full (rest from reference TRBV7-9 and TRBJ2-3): DTGVSQNPRHKITKRGQNVTFRCDPISEHNRLYWYRQTLGQGPEFLTYFQNEAQLEKSRLLSDRFSAERPKGSFSTLEIQRTEQGDSAMYLCATGRGISTDTQYFGPGTRLTVL.

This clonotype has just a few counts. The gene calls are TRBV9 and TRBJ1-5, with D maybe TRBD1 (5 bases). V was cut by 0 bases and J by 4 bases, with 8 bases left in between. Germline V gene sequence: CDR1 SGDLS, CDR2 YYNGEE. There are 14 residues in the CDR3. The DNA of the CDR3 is TGTGCCAGCAGCGTAGCTGGGGGTAATCAGCCCCAGCATTTT. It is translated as CASSVAGGNQPQHF.

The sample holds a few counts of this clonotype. The CDR3 reads CASKGLPNTEAFF. CDR3 nucleotides: TGTGCCAGCAAGGGACTCCCGAACACTGAAGCTTTCTTT. The chain recombines TRBV12-3 or TRBV12-4 with TRBJ1-1; D is possibly TRBD1 (5 bases). The V end lost 7 bases, the J end lost 1 base, and 10 bases lay between the germline ends. The CDR3 runs to 13 residues.

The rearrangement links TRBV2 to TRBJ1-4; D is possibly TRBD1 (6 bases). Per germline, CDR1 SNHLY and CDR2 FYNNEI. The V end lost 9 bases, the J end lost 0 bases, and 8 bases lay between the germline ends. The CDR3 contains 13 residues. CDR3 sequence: CASGQPTNEKLFF. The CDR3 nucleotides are TGTGCCAGTGGACAGCCAACTAATGAAAAACTGTTTTTT.

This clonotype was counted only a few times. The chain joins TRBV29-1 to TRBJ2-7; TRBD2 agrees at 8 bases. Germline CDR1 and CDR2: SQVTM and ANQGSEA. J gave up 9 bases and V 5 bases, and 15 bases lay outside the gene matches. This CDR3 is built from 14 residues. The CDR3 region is CSVIPGLGREVQYF. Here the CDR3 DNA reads TGCAGCGTTATACCGGGACTAGGAAGAGAGGTGCAGTACTTC.

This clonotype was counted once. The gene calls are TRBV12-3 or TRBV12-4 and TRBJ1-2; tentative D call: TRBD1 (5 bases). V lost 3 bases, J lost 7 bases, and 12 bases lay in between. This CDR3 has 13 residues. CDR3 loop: CASSLGDAGGYTF. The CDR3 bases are TGTGCCAGCAGTTTGGGGGACGCCGGTGGCTACACCTTC.

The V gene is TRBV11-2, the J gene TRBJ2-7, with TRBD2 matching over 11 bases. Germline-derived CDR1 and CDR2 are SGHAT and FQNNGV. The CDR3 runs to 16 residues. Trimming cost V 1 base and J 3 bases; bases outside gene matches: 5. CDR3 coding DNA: TGTGCCAGCAGCTTAGGGAATAGCGGGAGGGTCTACGAGCAGTACTTC. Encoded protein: CASSLGNSGRVYEQYF.

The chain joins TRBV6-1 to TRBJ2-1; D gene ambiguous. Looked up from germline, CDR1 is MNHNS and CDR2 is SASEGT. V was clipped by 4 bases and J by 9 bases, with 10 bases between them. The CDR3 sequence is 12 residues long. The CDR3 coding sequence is TGTGCCAGCAGTGGAGTCGGCTTTGAGCAGTTCTTC. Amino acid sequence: CASSGVGFEQFF.

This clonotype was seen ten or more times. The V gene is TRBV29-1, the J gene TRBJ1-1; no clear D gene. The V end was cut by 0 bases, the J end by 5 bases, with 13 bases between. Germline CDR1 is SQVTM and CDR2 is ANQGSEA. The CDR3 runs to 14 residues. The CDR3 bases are TGCAGCGTTGAAGATGAAGCCCTAGGAACTGAAGCTTTCTTT. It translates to CSVEDEALGTEAFF.

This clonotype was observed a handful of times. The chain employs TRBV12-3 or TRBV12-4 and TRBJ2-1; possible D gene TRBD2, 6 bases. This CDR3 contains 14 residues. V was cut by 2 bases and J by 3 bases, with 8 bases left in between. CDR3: CASSLMGLYNEQFF. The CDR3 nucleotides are TGTGCCAGCAGTTTAATGGGACTCTACAATGAGCAGTTCTTC.

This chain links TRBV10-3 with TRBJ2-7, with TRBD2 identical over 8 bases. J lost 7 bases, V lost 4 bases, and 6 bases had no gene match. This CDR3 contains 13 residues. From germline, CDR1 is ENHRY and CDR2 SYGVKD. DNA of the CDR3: TGTGCCATCAGTGCCCAGCGGGAGTTTGAGCAGTACTTC. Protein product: CAISAQREFEQYF.

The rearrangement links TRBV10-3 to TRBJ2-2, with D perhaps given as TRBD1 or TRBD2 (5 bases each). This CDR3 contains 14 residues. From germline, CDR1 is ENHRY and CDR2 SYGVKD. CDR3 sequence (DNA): TGTGCTCTACGTAGGGGAGTGGACACCGGGGAGCTGTTTTTT. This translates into CALRRGVDTGELFF.

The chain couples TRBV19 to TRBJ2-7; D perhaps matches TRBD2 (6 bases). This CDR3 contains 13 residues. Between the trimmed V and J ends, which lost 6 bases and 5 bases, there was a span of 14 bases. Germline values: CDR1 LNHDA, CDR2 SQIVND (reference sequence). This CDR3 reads CASRGVGGNEQYF. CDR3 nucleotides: TGTGCCAGTAGAGGGGTGGGCGGGAACGAGCAGTACTTC.

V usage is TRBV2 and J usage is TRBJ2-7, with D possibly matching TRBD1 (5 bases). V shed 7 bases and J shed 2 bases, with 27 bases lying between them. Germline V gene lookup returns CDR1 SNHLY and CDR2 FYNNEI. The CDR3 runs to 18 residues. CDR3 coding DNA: TGTGCCAGCACTAGAGAGGAAGTGCAGGGCCCGTTCACCTACGAGCAGTACTTC. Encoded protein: CASTREEVQGPFTYEQYF. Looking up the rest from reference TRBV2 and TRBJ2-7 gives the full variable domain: EPEVTQTPSHQVTQMGQEVILRCVPISNHLYFYWYRQILGQKVEFLVSFYNNEISEKSEIFDDQFSVERPDGSNFTLKIRSTKLEDSAMYFCASTREEVQGPFTYEQYFGPGTRLTVT.

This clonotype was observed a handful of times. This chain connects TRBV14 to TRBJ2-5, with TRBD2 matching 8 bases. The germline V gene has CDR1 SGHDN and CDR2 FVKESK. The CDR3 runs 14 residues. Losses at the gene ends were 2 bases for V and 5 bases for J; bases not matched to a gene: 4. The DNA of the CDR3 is TGTGCCAGCAGCCAACCAGCGGGAGTTGAGACCCAGTACTTC. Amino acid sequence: CASSQPAGVETQYF.

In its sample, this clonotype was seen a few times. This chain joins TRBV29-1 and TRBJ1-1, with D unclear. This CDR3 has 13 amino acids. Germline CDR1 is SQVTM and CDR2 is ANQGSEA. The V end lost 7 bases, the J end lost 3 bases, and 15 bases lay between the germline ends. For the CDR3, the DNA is TGCAGCGGTTTGTGGGAGTCGGACACTGAAGCTTTCTTT. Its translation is CSGLWESDTEAFF.

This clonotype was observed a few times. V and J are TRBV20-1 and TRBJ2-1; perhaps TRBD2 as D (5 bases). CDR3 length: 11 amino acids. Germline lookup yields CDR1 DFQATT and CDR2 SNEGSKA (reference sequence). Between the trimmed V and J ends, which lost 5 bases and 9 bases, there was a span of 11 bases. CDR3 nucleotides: TGCAGTGCTGCCCCTCGGGGTGAGCAGTTCTTC. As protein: CSAAPRGEQFF.

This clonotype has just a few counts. CDR3 in DNA: TGTGCCAGCAGCTTCGGGACAGGGGCCCCGCTGAACACCGGGGAGCTGTTTTTT. It codes for CASSFGTGAPLNTGELFF. The chain is built from TRBV7-3 and TRBJ2-2; TRBD1 matches at 10 bases. This CDR3 region has 18 residues. V gave up 3 bases and J gave up 1 base; unmatched junction bases: 8. Germline CDR1 SGHTA, CDR2 FQGTGA.

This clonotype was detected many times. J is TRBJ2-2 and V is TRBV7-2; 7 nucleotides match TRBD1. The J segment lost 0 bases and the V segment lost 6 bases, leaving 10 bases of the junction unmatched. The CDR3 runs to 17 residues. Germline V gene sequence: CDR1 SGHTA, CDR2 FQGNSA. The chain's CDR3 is CASRQPGQFSNTGELFF. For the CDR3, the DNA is TGTGCCAGCAGGCAACCGGGACAGTTCTCGAACACCGGGGAGCTGTTTTTT.

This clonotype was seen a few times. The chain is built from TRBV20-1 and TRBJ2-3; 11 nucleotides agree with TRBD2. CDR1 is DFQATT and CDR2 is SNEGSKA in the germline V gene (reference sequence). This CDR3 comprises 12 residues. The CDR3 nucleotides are TGCAGCTGTAGCGGGAGGGCAGATACGCAGTATTTT. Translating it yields CSCSGRADTQYF.